What follows are 20 T cell receptor beta chains derived from one specimen sequenced in a study of cytomegalovirus exposure and HLA in healthy donors. The repertoire was sequenced with immunoSEQ multiplex PCR; TCRdb's copy has only in-frame clones and lacks some. This repertoire shows 130,000 or so clones, 80% to 90% found once; its top ten account for 9%. Sequencing input: PBMCs. Receptors were obtained from a woman aged 18-35 years in good health and CMV-seropositive.

The chain is built from TRBV7-2 and TRBJ2-1; TRBD2 matches at 9 bases. Germline V gene lookup returns CDR1 SGHTA and CDR2 FQGNSA. V lost 3 bases and J lost 7; bases outside the gene matches: 10. This CDR3 has 16 amino acids. The CDR3 bases are TGTGCCAGCAGCTTCCAAGCGGGGGGCAGGTCGAATGAGCAGTTCTTC. Translated: CASSFQAGGRSNEQFF.

Only a few counts were recorded for this clone. The chain joins TRBV19 to TRBJ2-7; D is ambiguous. Germline values: CDR1 LNHDA, CDR2 SQIVND (reference sequence). The CDR3 sequence is 13 residues long. The V and J ends lost 6 bases and 0 bases respectively, with 9 bases between them. The CDR3 is CASSPSSSYEQYF. The CDR3 nucleotides are TGTGCCAGTAGCCCAAGTAGCTCCTACGAGCAGTACTTC.

This sequence joins TRBV4-1 and TRBJ1-4; D gene uncertain. V was cut by 0 bases and J by 8 bases, with 13 bases left in between. The CDR3 length is 15 residues. CDR1 is MGHRA, CDR2 YSYEKL, per germline. The CDR3, as DNA: TGCGCCAGCAGCCAAGATGAGCGTTATTGGGAAAAACTGTTTTTT. Its protein product is CASSQDERYWEKLFF.

V gene TRBV2 combines with J gene TRBJ2-6, with a tentative D call TRBD1 (5 bases). This CDR3 is 21 amino acids long. In germline, CDR1 is SNHLY, CDR2 FYNNEI. Trimming pared 6 bases from V and 0 bases from J, leaving 27 bases between. The CDR3, as DNA: TGTGCCAGCAGCCGAACCCAACCCCGGACACCCGACCCCTCTGGGGCCAACGTCCTGACTTTC. This gives the protein CASSRTQPRTPDPSGANVLTF.

V is TRBV7-2 and J is TRBJ2-3; D possibly corresponds to TRBD2 (6 bases). This CDR3 spans 15 amino acids. V shed 5 bases and J shed 11 bases, with 23 bases lying between them. CDR1 is SGHTA and CDR2 is FQGNSA in the germline V gene. The chain's CDR3 is CASSQQPGTSALQYF. CDR3 bases: TGTGCCAGCAGCCAACAACCGGGGACTTCCGCTTTGCAGTATTTT.

V usage is TRBV6-5 and J usage is TRBJ1-2; no clear D gene. The CDR3 totals 12 residues. V was clipped by 6 bases and J by 3 bases, with 8 bases between them. CDR1 MNHEY and CDR2 SVGAGI come from the germline V gene. In nucleotides, the CDR3 is TGTGCCAGCAGCCTACTGGACTATGGCTACACCTTC. This sequence encodes CASSLLDYGYTF.

In the case of this clone: Sequence at one end of the junction differs from germline and may be a read error. The CDR3 nucleotides read TGTGCCAGCTCACCACAGACCCAGGACAGGGGGGATACTTTCTTC. Translating it yields CASSPQTQDRGDTFF. The chain employs TRBV18 and TRBJ2-7; TRBD1 matches 10 bases. Germline values: CDR1 KGHSH, CDR2 LQKENI. This CDR3 spans 15 amino acids. The full variable domain, rest sourced from reference TRBV18 and TRBJ2-7, is NAGVMQNPRHLVRRRGQEARLRCSPMKGHSHVYWYRQLPEEGLKFMVYLQKENIIDESGMPKERFSAEFPKEGPSILRIQQVVRGDSAAYFCASSPQTQDRGDTFFGPGTRLTVT.

This rearrangement joins TRBV15 to TRBJ2-2, with a possible D match to TRBD1 (5 bases). CDR3 length: 13 amino acids. CDR1 and CDR2 from the germline V gene are LNHNV and YYDKDF (reference sequence). V lost 8 bases and J lost 4, with 11 bases in between. The CDR3 DNA follows: TGTGCCACCTCAGGGTCGGGCACCGGGGAGCTGTTTTTT. Its protein is CATSGSGTGELFF.

CDR3 protein: CASSLKPDRRYNSPLHF. Here the CDR3 DNA reads TGTGCCAGCAGTTTAAAGCCGGACAGGCGTTATAATTCACCCCTCCACTTT. The V and J genes are TRBV27 and TRBJ1-6; 7 bases are a match to TRBD1. The germline V gene has CDR1 MNHEY and CDR2 SMNVEV (reference sequence). The CDR3 consists of 17 residues. V shed 2 bases and J 4 bases; nucleotides not matched to a gene: 8.

The rearrangement uses TRBV9 and TRBJ2-1; 10 nucleotides match TRBD2. V dropped 0 bases and J dropped 7; count of bases not matched to a gene: 10. Germline CDR1 reads SGDLS; CDR2 reads YYNGEE. This CDR3 is built from 17 residues. For the CDR3, the DNA is TGTGCCAGCAGCGTAGACGCTAGCGGGGGCCCTCTTAATGAGCAGTTCTTC. It translates to CASSVDASGGPLNEQFF.

The CDR3: CASSLQGPGLGGYEQYF. The CDR3 DNA reads TGTGCCAGCAGTTTACAGGGGCCGGGTTTAGGGGGCTACGAGCAGTACTTC. The chain links TRBV27 to TRBJ2-7; D is possibly TRBD1 (6 bases). Germline V gives CDR1 MNHEY, CDR2 SMNVEV (reference sequence). Trimming took off 2 bases at V and 3 bases at J, with 20 bases between the two ends. This CDR3 has 17 residues.

The chain has TRBV9 and TRBJ1-2, with TRBD1 identical over 8 bases. CDR1 is SGDLS, CDR2 YYNGEE, per germline. The CDR3 length is 17 residues. With 4 bases clipped from V and 8 bases from J, the junction kept 19 bases outside the gene matches. The CDR3 region is CASSPSGQGGLLYGYTF. DNA for the CDR3: TGTGCCAGCAGCCCATCAGGACAGGGAGGACTCCTATACGGCTACACCTTC.

The V gene is TRBV6-1, the J gene TRBJ1-5; 9 nucleotides line up with TRBD1. This CDR3 spans 14 amino acids. Looked up from germline, CDR1 is MNHNS and CDR2 is SASEGT. V lost 7 bases and J lost 4; bases outside the gene matches: 5. CDR3 loop: CASKGGQGNQPQHF. In DNA, the CDR3 is TGTGCCAGCAAAGGAGGACAGGGGAATCAGCCCCAGCATTTT.

Concerning this clone itself: This CDR3 fails to terminate in the conserved phenylalanine or tryptophan, so it likely reflects a read error. The DNA is omitted, as the CDR3 cannot be located on it reliably, and the CDR3 follows TCRdb's listing. CDR3 protein: CASSLAVSSDLTPA. This chain uses TRBV5-8 with TRBJ2-4; TRBD2, the table's D call, was not compared with the DNA. The CDR3 sequence runs 14 residues, both termini included. Germline V lookup: CDR1 SGHTS, CDR2 YDEGEE.

The gene calls are TRBV2 and TRBJ1-2; 9 nucleotides align to TRBD1. Germline V gene lookup returns CDR1 SNHLY and CDR2 FYNNEI. The V segment lost 5 bases and the J segment 4 bases; nucleotides outside the gene matches: 8. This CDR3 comprises 15 residues. The CDR3 nucleotides read TGTGCCAGCAGTACAAACAGGGGGCAGGTCTATGGCTACACCTTC. Translation gives CASSTNRGQVYGYTF.

This clone appeared a single time. The chain links TRBV28 to TRBJ1-5; D not resolved. The CDR3 consists of 12 residues. V lost 3 bases and J lost 9, with 9 bases in between. Germline CDR1 MDHEN, CDR2 SYDVKM. This CDR3 reads CASSLAGWPQHF. The CDR3 nucleotides read TGTGCCAGCAGTTTGGCGGGGTGGCCCCAGCATTTT. The whole variable domain, filled in from reference TRBV28 and TRBJ1-5, reads DVKVTQSSRYLVKRTGEKVFLECVQDMDHENMFWYRQDPGLGLRLIYFSYDVKMKEKGDIPEGYSVSREKKERFSLILESASTNQTSMYLCASSLAGWPQHFGDGTRLSIL.

The chain employs TRBV7-9 and TRBJ1-4, with a tentative D call TRBD1 (6 bases). Trimming cost V 4 bases and J 8 bases, with 26 bases left between them. CDR3 size: 18 residues. CDR1 and CDR2 (germline): SEHNR, FQNEAQ (reference sequence). The chain's CDR3 is CASSSHSRGGGLGEKLFF. CDR3 bases: TGTGCCAGCAGCTCGCACTCCCGTGGCGGGGGGCTGGGAGAAAAACTGTTTTTT.

This clone was counted a few times. The CDR3 sequence: CASSFPPTQINSPLHF. CDR3 in DNA: TGTGCCAGCAGCTTCCCCCCCACGCAGATTAATTCACCCCTCCACTTT. V and J are TRBV7-9 and TRBJ1-6; D uncertain. The V and J ends lost 3 bases and 6 bases respectively, with 15 bases between them. The CDR3 is 16 residues long. Germline values: CDR1 SEHNR, CDR2 FQNEAQ (reference sequence).

This chain's CDR3 is CASSLRGSNTGELFF. For the CDR3, the DNA is TGTGCCAGCAGCTTACGCGGGTCGAACACCGGGGAGCTGTTTTTT. This chain connects TRBV7-9 to TRBJ2-2; TRBD2 is a possible D gene (5 bases). The germline V gene encodes CDR1 SEHNR and CDR2 FQNEAQ (reference sequence). V was cut by 2 bases and J by 0 bases, with 7 bases left in between. CDR3 length: 15 amino acids.

This rearrangement joins TRBV6-5 to TRBJ2-7; possible D gene TRBD2, 6 bases. The V gene's germline CDR1 is MNHEY and CDR2 SVGAGI. Trimming took off 5 bases at V and 0 bases at J, with 14 bases between the two ends. CDR3 length: 15 amino acids. The CDR3 here is CASSSPGVSSYEQYF. Here the CDR3 DNA reads TGTGCCAGCAGTAGCCCGGGAGTAAGCTCCTACGAGCAGTACTTC.